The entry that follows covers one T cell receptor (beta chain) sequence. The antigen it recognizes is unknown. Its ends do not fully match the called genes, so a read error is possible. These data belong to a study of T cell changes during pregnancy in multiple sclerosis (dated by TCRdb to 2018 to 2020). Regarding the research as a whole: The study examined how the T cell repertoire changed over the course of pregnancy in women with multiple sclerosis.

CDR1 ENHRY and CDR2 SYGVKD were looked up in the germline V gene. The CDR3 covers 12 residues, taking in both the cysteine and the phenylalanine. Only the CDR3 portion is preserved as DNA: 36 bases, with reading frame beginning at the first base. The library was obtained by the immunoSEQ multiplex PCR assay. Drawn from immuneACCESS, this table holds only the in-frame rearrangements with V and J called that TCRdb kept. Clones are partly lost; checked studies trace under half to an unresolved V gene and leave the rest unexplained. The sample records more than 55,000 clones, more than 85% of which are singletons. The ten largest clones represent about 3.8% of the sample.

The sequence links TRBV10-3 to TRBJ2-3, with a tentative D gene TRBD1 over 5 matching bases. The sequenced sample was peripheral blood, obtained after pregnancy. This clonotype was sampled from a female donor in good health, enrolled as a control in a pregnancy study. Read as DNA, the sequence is TGTGCCATCAGTGACAACAGGAACCCCAGCCTTTTT. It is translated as CAISDNRNPSLF.